This TCR beta chain was captured by sequencing in a study of read filtering for tumor transcriptome and immune sequencing (dated by TCRdb to 2018 to 2021). Broadly, across the study: The cohort consisted of approximately 17 male and approximately 15 female patients, with a mean age of approximately 70 years and an age range of roughly 40 to 85. After DNase treatment, whole-transcriptome libraries were prepared using the TruSeq RNA Access Library Prep Kit. Using the same bone marrow samples, the study compared TCR repertoires obtained by targeted immune repertoire sequencing with those obtained by bulk whole-transcriptome sequencing. By revised international staging, 8 or 9 patients were R-ISS I, fewer than 20 were R-ISS II and about seven were R-ISS III. TCR-region mapped reads per sample ranged from about 4.05 to 11 million with IR-seq versus only about 85 to 1273 with RNA-seq. One of the main goals was to work out a read-filtering strategy for immune repertoire data, in particular whether clonotypes backed by only a single read should be removed. General conclusions and limits of the study: In IR-seq, single-read clonotypes were roughly 84% of clonotypes but 3% to 4% of total reads; in RNA-seq they were roughly three quarters of clonotypes and 35% to 55% of reads. When single-read clonotypes were removed, the proportions of shared clonotypes in IR-seq and RNA-seq correlated more strongly. The sorted CD138-negative fraction was not purified T cells but a mixed bone marrow immune population. Clonotypes were captured by IR-seq at much higher depth and more reliably than by RNA-seq, and smaller IR-seq throughput was sufficient for identification of most shared clonotypes.

This clonotype was observed many times. Its antigen is unknown. Base qualities are missing; no much larger clone stands one base away. TCR libraries were constructed from approximately 360 ng RNA using the Immunoverse kit, and molecular barcoded adaptors covering alpha/delta and beta/gamma chains were employed. The same RNA used for transcriptome sequencing was used for TCR library preparation. Sequencing of TCR libraries was carried out on an Illumina HiSeq 4000 with 2 x 150 cycles. Regarding the original processing steps: Using MiXCR, which included quality filtering and error correction, TCR reads were aligned to human V, D, J and C references and then assembled into CDR3 clonotypes. The tcR package in R was used for analysis of clonotype counts and gene usage diversity. For inspection of raw mapping reads, RNA-seq reads were mapped by STAR aligner version 2.5.3a onto GRCh37 of the human genome. To test how sequencing depth affected the clonotypes detected, IR-seq fastq files were randomly downsampled with Seqtk 1.3. TCRdb trimmed public reads at Q25 via fastp, called clones via MiXCR and kept in-frame beta chains. Every entry covers one CDR3 protein and lists the most common genes and DNA from its rows. TCRdb, not the original authors, processed these V and J calls. Here the sample has about 62,000 distinct CDR3 sequences; approximately 18% occur a single time. In total, the top ten clones hold approximately 10% of the sample.

Every patient had bone marrow sampled at the time of active disease. Ficoll-Hypaque density gradient centrifugation was used to isolate bone marrow mononuclear cells. To remove myeloma plasma cells, the cells were labeled with CD138 magnetic microbeads on a MACS separator, and CD138-negative cells were then collected by negative selection. The purity of the isolated cells was checked by flow cytometry with CD138 antibodies on an Attune NxT. TRIzol reagent was used to extract total RNA, which was then quantified with a NanoDrop spectrophotometer. Paired RNA-seq and IR-seq were performed on the CD138-negative bone marrow sample of each patient. V has 4 bases trimmed and J has 6 bases trimmed; junction bases matching no gene number 3. CDR1 and CDR2 were assigned from the germline V gene as SNHLY and FYNNEI. The CDR3 spans 14 residues, from the cysteine through the phenylalanine. The only DNA kept is the CDR3, 42 bases in frame from the first base.

The sequence was obtained from a donor aged 40 or older with multiple myeloma. Sequenced input: a population of CD138-negative cells sorted from bone marrow. The cell subset or site label corresponds to: bone marrow mononuclear cells depleted of CD138+ plasma/myeloma cells by negative magnetic selection. This sequence uses TRBV2 and TRBJ2-1, with 10 middle bases fitting TRBD1. The DNA sequence is as follows: TGTGCCAGCAGTGTCCGGGACAGGGGCAATGAGCAGTTCTTC. This gives the protein CASSVRDRGNEQFF. This CDR3, with the reference TRBV2 and TRBJ2-1 proteins standing in past its ends, gives the full variable domain EPEVTQTPSHQVTQMGQEVILRCVPISNHLYFYWYRQILGQKVEFLVSFYNNEISEKSEIFDDQFSVERPDGSNFTLKIRSTKLEDSAMYFCASSVRDRGNEQFFGPGTRLTVL.